These 29 T cell receptor beta chains came from one sample sequenced in a study of post-analysis software for immune sequencing data. The study's findings and limits: Patients carried a few TRBV segments more frequently than controls did, and TRBV5-6, TRBV5-1 and TRBV20-1 were among them.

Incorporated into the TCR beta cDNA libraries were unique molecular identifiers, which served to reduce PCR and sequencing biases. TCRdb reanalysed the PCR reads using MiXCR and keeps one entry per CDR3 protein. This table holds 400,000 to 500,000 distinct CDR3 sequences, about 40% found once. Their target antigens are unknown. The material sequenced was blood. The receptor source for this set is a girl aged 2 to 9 with multiple sclerosis.

This sequence joins TRBV10-2 and TRBJ1-2; D unresolved. The CDR3 consists of 14 residues. V was trimmed by 0 bases and J by 4 bases, leaving 9 bases between them. Germline loops: CDR1 WSHSY, CDR2 SAAADI. CDR3 in amino acids: CASSESSDVYGYTF. The CDR3 nucleotides read TGCGCCAGCAGTGAGTCAAGTGACGTCTATGGCTACACCTTC.

This sequence joins TRBV5-1 and TRBJ2-5; 7 bases match TRBD2. The CDR3 is 18 amino acids. The V gene end was trimmed by 4 bases and the J gene end by 0 bases; junction bases not matched to a gene: 15. Looked up from germline, CDR1 is SGHRS and CDR2 is YFSETQ. The CDR3 DNA reads as TGCGCCAGCAGCCTGCATCTATCGGCGGGAGCGTACCAAGAGACCCAGTACTTC. Translating it yields CASSLHLSAGAYQETQYF.

V and J are TRBV28 and TRBJ2-7; no clear D. The CDR3 consists of 12 residues. Trimming removed 6 bases from V and 6 bases from J, with 12 bases in between. From germline, CDR1 is MDHEN and CDR2 SYDVKM. The CDR3 DNA is TGTGCCAGCAGCTTCCAAGTTCTCGAGCAGTACTTC. This sequence encodes CASSFQVLEQYF.

This chain connects TRBV7-2 to TRBJ1-2; weak D call: TRBD1 (5 bases). Trimming cost V 1 base and J 4 bases, with 10 bases left between them. The germline V gene has CDR1 SGHTA and CDR2 FQGNSA. The CDR3 consists of 14 residues. The CDR3 sequence is CASSLEDSRYGYTF. CDR3 bases: TGTGCCAGCAGCTTAGAAGACAGCCGCTATGGCTACACCTTC.

Worth noting for this clonotype: At one boundary the junction diverges from the germline segment, which might be a read error. The chain carries TRBV5-5 and TRBJ1-2, with D tentatively TRBD1 (6 bases). CDR1 and CDR2 (germline): SGHKS, YYEKEE (reference sequence). The CDR3 loop spans 15 amino acids. The CDR3 here is CAGSLYGGASYGYTF. CDR3 nucleotide sequence: TGTGCCGGCAGCTTGTACGGGGGGGCGAGCTATGGCTACACCTTC.

The V and J genes are TRBV6-5 and TRBJ2-5, with D possibly being TRBD2 (6 bases). Germline V lookup: CDR1 MNHEY, CDR2 SVGAGI. Trimming shortened V by 5 bases and J by 5 bases, and 15 bases separated the two germline ends. The CDR3 contains 14 residues. The CDR3 spells CASSKTGGSETQYF. As DNA, the CDR3 is TGTGCCAGCAGTAAAACCGGGGGATCGGAGACCCAGTACTTC.

The chain couples TRBV18 to TRBJ2-7, with D possibly being TRBD2 (6 bases). Germline V lookup: CDR1 KGHSH, CDR2 LQKENI. The ends were cut back, 4 bases at V and 4 bases at J, with 17 bases in the middle. This CDR3 region has 15 residues. The CDR3 reads CASSRLSGVRYEQYF. The DNA for the CDR3 is TGTGCCAGCTCACGATTATCGGGGGTAAGGTACGAGCAGTACTTC.

In this sample, this clonotype turned up a few times. The V call is TRBV7-9, the J call TRBJ2-7; TRBD2 agrees at 9 bases. Germline values: CDR1 SEHNR, CDR2 FQNEAQ (reference sequence). This CDR3 comprises 16 residues. Unmatched junction bases numbered 6, after V lost 3 bases and J lost 0 bases. The CDR3 sequence is CASSFGLAGDSYEQYF. In nucleotides, the CDR3 is TGTGCCAGCAGCTTCGGGTTAGCGGGAGACTCCTACGAGCAGTACTTC.

The gene calls are TRBV29-1 and TRBJ2-1, with D unresolved. The CDR3 runs to 12 residues. Per the germline V gene, CDR1 is SQVTM and CDR2 is ANQGSEA. V dropped 5 bases and J dropped 5 bases, with 10 bases sitting between them. The DNA for the CDR3 is TGCAGCGTTAGAAGGACGGACAATGAGCAGTTCTTC. Encoded protein: CSVRRTDNEQFF.

This clonotype was detected a few times. The J gene is TRBJ1-2, the V gene TRBV28; D remains unclear. V was trimmed by 5 bases and J by 3 bases, leaving 16 bases between them. The germline V gene has CDR1 MDHEN and CDR2 SYDVKM. The CDR3 spans 15 residues. This chain's CDR3 is CASSRGPRPYYGYTF. The CDR3 nucleotides read TGTGCCAGCAGTCGAGGGCCTAGGCCCTACTATGGCTACACCTTC.

This chain links TRBV7-9 with TRBJ1-5; 7 nucleotides align to TRBD1. Looked up from germline, CDR1 is SEHNR and CDR2 is FQNEAQ (reference sequence). The CDR3 is made up of 16 amino acids. V shed 4 bases, J shed 7 bases, and the junction held 13 bases outside the gene matches. CDR3 in amino acids: CASSSTFDREGQPQHF. CDR3 in DNA: TGTGCCAGCAGCTCCACCTTTGACAGGGAGGGACAGCCCCAGCATTTT. Full variable domain (missing parts from reference TRBV7-9 and TRBJ1-5): DTGVSQNPRHKITKRGQNVTFRCDPISEHNRLYWYRQTLGQGPEFLTYFQNEAQLEKSRLLSDRFSAERPKGSFSTLEIQRTEQGDSAMYLCASSSTFDREGQPQHFGDGTRLSIL.

The chain employs TRBV2 and TRBJ2-5; possible D gene TRBD1, 5 bases. Deletions cut 5 bases from V and 2 bases from J, with 18 bases between. The germline CDR1 and CDR2 sequences are SNHLY and FYNNEI. CDR3 size: 16 residues. The CDR3, as DNA: TGTGCCAGCAGTTACTCTGGACAAGGAATTCAAGAGACCCAGTACTTC. Translating gives CASSYSGQGIQETQYF.

Comments on this clonotype: The CDR3 ends on some other residue instead of the conserved phenylalanine or tryptophan, so this is likely a read error. The chain is built from TRBV5-6 and TRBJ2-2, with 8 bases that match TRBD1. Germline assignment: CDR1 SGHDT and CDR2 YYEEEE. CDR3 size: 15 residues. J lost 6 bases, V lost 3 bases, and 7 bases had no gene match. CDR3 residues: CASSWDRRFSGELFL. CDR3 in DNA: TGTGCCAGCAGCTGGGACAGGAGGTTTTCCGGGGAGCTGTTTTTG.

The V call is TRBV29-1, the J call TRBJ2-1; 10 bases align to TRBD2. Per germline, CDR1 SQVTM and CDR2 ANQGSEA. The CDR3 is 14 residues long. V lost 6 bases and J lost 4; bases outside the gene matches: 6. CDR3 in DNA: TGCAGCGTCGTGACTAGCGGGCTTTACAATGAGCAGTTCTTC. It specifies CSVVTSGLYNEQFF.

The gene calls are TRBV19 and TRBJ2-7; weak D call: TRBD2 (6 bases). The length of the CDR3 is 15 residues. CDR1 LNHDA and CDR2 SQIVND come from the germline V gene (reference sequence). Trimming took 6 bases from V and 3 from J, leaving 18 bases between them. CDR3 loop: CASSSAGREDYEQYF. As DNA, the CDR3 is TGTGCCAGTAGCTCCGCGGGCAGGGAGGACTACGAGCAGTACTTC.

This clonotype was detected a few times. This chain's CDR3 is CASSYSTGLRGNEQFF. CDR3 nucleotide sequence: TGTGCCAGCAGTTACTCGACGGGGCTAAGGGGCAATGAGCAGTTCTTC. The genes are TRBV6-5 and TRBJ2-1; D might be TRBD1 or TRBD2, each matching 5 bases. Trimming cost V 0 bases and J 6 bases, with 15 bases left between them. Germline V lookup: CDR1 MNHEY, CDR2 SVGAGI. CDR3 length: 16 amino acids.

The chain carries TRBV28 and TRBJ2-1, with D possibly matching TRBD1 (6 bases). The ends were cut back, 6 bases at V and 4 bases at J, with 16 bases in the middle. The CDR3 has 15 residues. The germline V gene has CDR1 MDHEN and CDR2 SYDVKM. The CDR3 bases are TGTGCCAGCAGGCCCCAGGGGTCGGGGTACAATGAGCAGTTCTTC. Its translation is CASRPQGSGYNEQFF.

The chain couples TRBV5-1 to TRBJ2-4; weak D call: TRBD2 (6 bases). Germline lookup yields CDR1 SGHRS and CDR2 YFSETQ. The CDR3 runs 14 residues. Trimming stripped 1 base from V and 13 bases from J, with 18 bases between. The CDR3 sequence: CASSLMWTSGEQYF. The CDR3 DNA reads as TGCGCCAGCAGCTTGATGTGGACCTCGGGGGAGCAGTACTTC. Looking up the rest from reference TRBV5-1 and TRBJ2-4 gives the full variable domain: KAGVTQTPRYLIKTRGQQVTLSCSPISGHRSVSWYQQTPGQGLQFLFEYFSETQRNKGNFPGRFSGRQFSNSRSEMNVSTLELGDSALYLCASSLMWTSGEQYFGAGTRLSVL.

V usage is TRBV24-1 and J usage is TRBJ2-1; 8 bases match TRBD2. The CDR3 has 17 residues. The V gene end was trimmed by 4 bases and the J gene end by 7 bases; junction bases not matched to a gene: 14. Per germline, CDR1 KGHDR and CDR2 SFDVKD. The DNA for the CDR3 is TGTGCCACCAGTGACCCCAAGCGGGAGCAAGAAAGTAATGAGCAGTTCTTC. This codes for CATSDPKREQESNEQFF.

The rearrangement joins TRBV7-2 to TRBJ2-7; D unresolved. CDR3 length: 16 residues. The ends were cut back, 1 base at V and 1 base at J, with 14 bases in the middle. In germline, CDR1 is SGHTA, CDR2 FQGNSA. The CDR3 DNA sequence: TGTGCCAGCAGCTTAGTTGGATACAGACGATCCTACGAGCAGTACTTC. Its protein product is CASSLVGYRRSYEQYF.

The chain has TRBV6-5 and TRBJ2-3; 8 bases are a match to TRBD2. The length of the CDR3 is 16 residues. Unmatched junction bases numbered 8, after V lost 3 bases and J lost 3 bases. Germline CDR1 is MNHEY and CDR2 is SVGAGI. The CDR3 bases are TGTGCCAGCAGTTATGGAGCGGGAGTATCTACAGATACGCAGTATTTT. Translating gives CASSYGAGVSTDTQYF.

This clonotype was counted once. J is TRBJ1-2 and V is TRBV3-1; D remains ambiguous. The ends were cut back, 1 base at V and 0 bases at J, with 6 bases in the middle. The CDR3 covers 14 residues. Germline assignment: CDR1 LGHDT and CDR2 YNNKEL (reference sequence). The CDR3 DNA reads as TGTGCCAGCAGCCAAGTGGCAGCTAACTATGGCTACACCTTC. It encodes CASSQVAANYGYTF.

This clonotype was detected only a few times. V gene TRBV6-5 combines with J gene TRBJ1-2; D unclear. The CDR3 is 14 residues long. Trimming left V 4 bases short and J 3 bases short, with 12 bases between. Looked up from germline, CDR1 is MNHEY and CDR2 is SVGAGI. CDR3 coding DNA: TGTGCCAGCAGTTCGAGGACGTTTGACTATGGCTACACCTTC. Its translation is CASSSRTFDYGYTF.

The chain recombines TRBV15 with TRBJ2-3, with D perhaps matching TRBD2 (7 bases). Between the trimmed V and J ends, which lost 0 bases and 1 base, there was a span of 17 bases. CDR3 length: 18 amino acids. Germline V gene sequence: CDR1 LNHNV, CDR2 YYDKDF (reference sequence). In DNA form, the CDR3 reads TGTGCCACCAGCAGAGATCCGCGAGGGGGGGCCCGCACAGATACGCAGTATTTT. Amino acid sequence: CATSRDPRGGARTDTQYF.

The chain combines TRBV28 with TRBJ2-1; weak D call: TRBD2 (6 bases). CDR3 length: 17 residues. Trimming left V 4 bases short and J 0 bases short, with 16 bases between. CDR1 and CDR2 from the germline V gene are MDHEN and SYDVKM. CDR3 residues: CASSSHHSGSSYNEQFF. As DNA, the CDR3 is TGTGCCAGCAGTTCTCACCATAGCGGAAGCTCCTACAATGAGCAGTTCTTC.

This clonotype was observed a handful of times. The CDR3 region is CASSYSRVGTEAFF. The CDR3 region has the DNA TGTGCCAGCAGTTACTCACGGGTGGGCACTGAAGCTTTCTTT. The chain joins TRBV6-5 to TRBJ1-1; D is uncertain. Germline V gives CDR1 MNHEY, CDR2 SVGAGI. V was shortened by 0 bases and J by 4 bases, with 9 bases between the two germline ends. CDR3 length: 14 amino acids.

This clonotype was counted a few times. The rearrangement links TRBV18 to TRBJ2-4; D is possibly TRBD2 (6 bases). The end of the DNA fits TRBJ2-7 better, so the J call may be wrong. CDR1 KGHSH and CDR2 LQKENI come from the germline V gene. This CDR3 has 14 residues. The CDR3 DNA is TGTGCCAGCTCACGAGCCCCTAGCGCAGACGAGCAGTACTTC. This codes for CASSRAPSADEQYF.

The V gene is TRBV20-1, the J gene TRBJ2-1; 7 positions match TRBD2. The CDR3 has 15 amino acids. The trim removed 3 bases at V and 9 bases at J, leaving 14 bases unmatched. Germline V gives CDR1 DFQATT, CDR2 SNEGSKA (reference sequence). The DNA for the CDR3 is TGCAGTGCTAGGCCCGAGGGAGGGGTATTAGGTGAGCAGTTCTTC. It codes for CSARPEGGVLGEQFF.

Of note for this clonotype: At one of its ends the junction is not consistent with the germline gene, which may arise from a read error. The chain combines TRBV20-1 with TRBJ2-1, with D perhaps given as TRBD1 or TRBD2 (6 bases each). The CDR3 spans 13 residues. The V gene's germline CDR1 is DFQATT and CDR2 SNEGSKA (reference sequence). DNA of the CDR3: TGCAGTACTAGAATAAGGGGGGCTGAGACCCAGTTCTTC. Translation: CSTRIRGAETQFF.